This is a list of T cell receptor beta chains from one sample in a study of CD8 T cells in Susac syndrome. MiXCR, applied by TCRdb to the immunoSEQ multiplex PCR reads, yields one record per CDR3 protein. Counted here are about 200,000 distinct CDR3 sequences, 92% occurring once; the ten biggest clones make up over 0.1%. What was sequenced was CD8+ T cells from PBMCs. The receptor source for this set is a human donor with multiple sclerosis. CDR3s include the opening cysteine and the closing phenylalanine or tryptophan. A D gene is named only where the DNA matches it firmly. Clone size is not always given. Where it is, it says once, few, many or a class for expanded clones.

>-|TRBD2|TRBJ2-3|TRBV7-2
CASSIGTSGSTDTQYF
TGTGCCAGCAGCATAGGGACTAGCGGAAGCACAGATACGCAGTATTTT
>-|TRBD1|TRBJ2-1|TRBV4-3
CASSAQGAGYNEQFF
TGCGCCAGCAGCGCTCAGGGGGCTGGCTACAATGAGCAGTTCTTC
>-|-|TRBJ2-2|TRBV15
CATRTINTGELFF
TGTGCCACCCGGACCATAAACACCGGGGAGCTGTTTTTT
>-|TRBD2|TRBJ2-5|TRBV20-1
CSATDGTPRPKRGETQYF
TGCAGTGCCACCGACGGCACTCCTAGGCCAAAGCGGGGGGAGACCCAGTACTTC
>-|TRBD2|TRBJ2-1|TRBV27
CASSLRLAGGDSYNEQFF
TGTGCCAGCAGTTTGAGGCTAGCGGGAGGTGATAGCTACAATGAGCAGTTCTTC
>-|-|TRBJ1-1|TRBV25-1
CAAKGVGGTEAFF
TGTGCGGCAAAGGGAGTCGGCGGCACTGAAGCTTTCTTT
>few|TRBD1|TRBJ2-7|TRBV15
CATSSRDSNYEQYF
TGTGCCACCAGCAGTAGGGACAGCAACTACGAGCAGTACTTC
>-|TRBD2|TRBJ2-3|TRBV12-3/TRBV12-4
CASSTSGGGDTQYF
TGTGCCAGCAGCACTAGCGGGGGAGGAGATACGCAGTATTTT
>-|-|TRBJ1-5|TRBV6-2/TRBV6-3
CASSAGGITNQPQHF
TGTGCCAGCAGCGCCGGCGGCATAACTAATCAGCCCCAGCATTTT
>-|TRBD1|TRBJ1-3|TRBV12-3/TRBV12-4
CASSPGTASGNTIYF
TGTGCCAGCAGTCCCGGGACAGCCTCTGGAAACACCATATATTTT
>-|TRBD2|TRBJ2-1|TRBV18
CASSPPTSGSHEQFF
TGTGCCAGCTCACCACCAACTAGCGGGAGCCATGAGCAGTTCTTC
>-|-|TRBJ1-5|TRBV19
CASSPHWNQPQHF
TGTGCCAGTAGTCCCCATTGGAATCAGCCCCAGCATTTT
>once|-|TRBJ1-4|TRBV7-9
CASGNEKLFF
TGTGCCAGCGGTAATGAAAAACTGTTTTTT
>-|-|TRBJ2-5|TRBV2
CASTHNGETQYF
TGTGCCAGCACCCACAACGGGGAGACCCAGTACTTC
>-|TRBD2|TRBJ2-7|TRBV27
CASSSSPRGLAGLGHEQYF
TGTGCCAGCAGTTCCTCCCCCCGAGGGCTAGCGGGGTTGGGCCACGAGCAGTACTTC
>-|TRBD2|TRBJ2-1|TRBV29-1
CSVETSDNERFF
TGCAGCGTGGAGACTAGCGACAATGAGCGGTTCTTC
>-|-|TRBJ2-7|TRBV29-1
CSVERRPLSSYEQYF
TGCAGCGTTGAGAGACGACCCTTATCATCCTACGAGCAGTACTTC
>-|-|TRBJ2-1|TRBV15
CATSRDMGILGQAEVYNEQFF
TGTGCCACCAGCAGAGATATGGGGATCCTGGGCCAAGCGGAGGTCTACAATGAGCAGTTCTTC
>-|-|TRBJ1-1|TRBV18
CASSLGGAQSEAFF
TGTGCCAGCTCACTTGGAGGGGCGCAGAGTGAAGCTTTCTTT
>-|-|TRBJ1-1|TRBV12-3/TRBV12-4
CASTGENTEAFF
TGTGCCAGCACAGGAGAGAACACTGAAGCTTTCTTT
>-|-|TRBJ2-2|TRBV27
CASKQGLGTGELFF
TGTGCCAGCAAGCAGGGGTTGGGCACCGGGGAGCTGTTTTTT
>-|-|TRBJ1-2|TRBV29-1
CSVLLEGMRGYTF
TGCAGCGTCCTATTGGAGGGGATGCGTGGCTACACCTTC
>-|-|TRBJ1-2|TRBV4-1
CASSQGEGGGYTF
TGCGCCAGCAGCCAAGGAGAAGGTGGGGGCTACACCTTC
>-|-|TRBJ1-2|TRBV7-8
CASSPWDLNGYTF
TGTGCCAGCAGCCCGTGGGATTTGAATGGCTACACCTTC
>-|TRBD2|TRBJ2-7|TRBV9
CASSPSGSLLAGGLQYF
TGTGCCAGCAGCCCTAGCGGGTCCCTACTAGCGGGAGGTTTGCAGTACTTC
>-|-|TRBJ2-1|TRBV12-3/TRBV12-4
CASSLAAGFYNEQFF
TGTGCCAGCAGTTTAGCGGCGGGATTCTACAATGAGCAGTTCTTC
>-|TRBD1|TRBJ2-7|TRBV10-2
CASSVTGTGVPEQYF
TGCGCCAGCAGCGTAACCGGGACAGGGGTCCCCGAGCAGTACTTC
>once|TRBD2|TRBJ2-1|TRBV29-1
CSVEREGRGEQFF
TGCAGCGTGGAGCGGGAGGGCCGGGGTGAGCAGTTCTTC
>-|-|TRBJ2-5|TRBV19
CASSRGDVYQETQYF
TGTGCCAGTAGTAGAGGGGACGTTTATCAAGAGACCCAGTACTTC